The clone carrying this TCR beta chain has ten or more counts. The antigen is undetermined. Trimming at V came to 3 bases and at J to 5 bases, leaving 7 bases not matched to a gene. The CDR3 has 18 amino acids. The germline V gene has CDR1 SGHDN and CDR2 FVKESK. These data belong to a study of T cells after yellow fever vaccination. About the study: When fractions had low cell numbers, they were prepared with SMART-Seq v4 Ultra Low Input.

TCRdb recomputed calls from the 5' RACE reads with MiXCR, one row per CDR3 protein. The table includes 200,000 to 300,000 distinct CDR3 sequences, about 3.7% detected once. Study results and caveats: Post-booster repertoires contained most primary-vaccination clones again (about 96% CD4, about 90% CD8). The study found a weaker secondary response that peaked faster, day 5 versus 15. There was a possibility that FACS-sorted repertoires contained abundant clonotypes contaminating from the bulk population.

The TCR sequence derives from a man younger than 30 who received the YFV17D yellow fever vaccine. This specimen consisted of PBMCs, obtained 15 days after the yellow fever booster vaccination. The V gene is TRBV14, the J gene TRBJ2-1; the match to TRBD2 covers 16 bases. The CDR3 bases are TGTGCCAGCAGCCAGGGACTAGCGGGGGGGCCGAGGCACAATGAGCAGTTCTTC. Translated, it gives CASSQGLAGGPRHNEQFF. The full variable domain, its missing parts supplied by reference TRBV14 and TRBJ2-1, is EAGVTQFPSHSVIEKGQTVTLRCDPISGHDNLYWYRRVMGKEIKFLLHFVKESKQDESGMPNNRFLAERTGGTYSTLKVQPAELEDSGVYFCASSQGLAGGPRHNEQFFGPGTRLTVL.